The 23 T cell receptor beta chains below come from one sample, sequenced in a study of blood T cell repertoires in COVID-19 (dated by TCRdb to about 2020). Libraries were constructed by the immunoSEQ multiplex PCR assay. Not all clones reach the TCRdb copy of this immuneACCESS table, which keeps in-frame sequences only. Checked studies attribute under half of the gap to unresolved V genes and leave the rest unexplained. A total of roughly 170,000 clones appear in this sample, 84% of them only once. 7.5% to 9.5% of the sample comes from the top ten. The sequencing sample was made of peripheral blood. The source of these receptors is a man aged 40-50 years who had recovered from COVID-19.

The genes are TRBV6-5 and TRBJ2-2; D is unresolved. CDR1 and CDR2 from the germline V gene are MNHEY and SVGAGI. This CDR3 is built from 14 residues. Trimming took off 0 bases at V and 2 bases at J, with 4 bases between the two ends. DNA of the CDR3: TGTGCCAGCAGTTACTCCTATAACACCGGGGAGCTGTTTTTT. Translation gives CASSYSYNTGELFF.

J is TRBJ1-3 and V is TRBV7-6; no clear D. Per germline, CDR1 SGHVS and CDR2 FNYEAQ. Trimming shortened V by 1 base and J by 4 bases, and 20 bases separated the two germline ends. The CDR3 is 18 amino acids. The CDR3 is CASSLGGGSPMLGNTIYF. The CDR3 DNA reads as TGTGCCAGCAGCTTAGGGGGAGGCTCGCCTATGTTAGGAAACACCATATATTTT. The entire variable domain, with the rest obtained from reference TRBV7-6 and TRBJ1-3, is as follows: GAGVSQSPRYKVTKRGQDVALRCDPISGHVSLYWYRQALGQGPEFLTYFNYEAQQDKSGLPNDRFSAERPEGSISTLTIQRTEQRDSAMYRCASSLGGGSPMLGNTIYFGEGSWLTVV.

The chain couples TRBV6-5 to TRBJ1-1; 7 bases agree with TRBD1. The CDR3 loop spans 13 amino acids. CDR1 is MNHEY, CDR2 SVGAGI, per germline. V gave up 7 bases and J gave up 5 bases; unmatched junction bases: 7. In nucleotides, the CDR3 is TGTGCCAGCACCGAGGGGGCGCGTACTGAAGCTTTCTTT. Its translation is CASTEGARTEAFF.

V is TRBV10-3 and J is TRBJ2-1; 13 bases agree with TRBD2. This CDR3 has 13 amino acids. V was pared by 10 bases and J by 10 bases, with 7 bases of the junction left unmatched. Germline CDR1 and CDR2: ENHRY and SYGVKD. Here the CDR3 DNA reads TGTGCCACCTCAGGACTAGCGGGAGACGAGCAGTTCTTC. This encodes CATSGLAGDEQFF.

The rearrangement links TRBV6-2 or TRBV6-3 to TRBJ1-2; D is unresolved. The CDR3 is 14 amino acids. Trimming removed 4 bases at V and 0 bases at J, with 9 bases between. CDR1 and CDR2 (germline): MNHEY, SVGEGT. The CDR3 bases are TGTGCCAGCAGTTCTAGCTTTTCTAACTATGGCTACACCTTC. Translated, it gives CASSSSFSNYGYTF.

The J gene is TRBJ2-3, the V gene TRBV11-2; 8 bases are a match to TRBD2. V lost 5 bases, J lost 4 bases, and 2 bases stayed unmatched. The germline V gene has CDR1 SGHAT and CDR2 FQNNGV. This CDR3 spans 13 amino acids. CDR3 nucleotides: TGTGCCAGCAGCCGTAGCGGGGCAGATACGCAGTATTTT. Residues: CASSRSGADTQYF.

V and J are TRBV7-9 and TRBJ2-7; 10 bases are shared with TRBD1. Germline CDR1 and CDR2: SEHNR and FQNEAQ (reference sequence). The V segment lost 5 bases and the J segment 2 bases; nucleotides outside the gene matches: 3. This CDR3 has 14 residues. CDR3 sequence: CASSVDRGPYEQYF. CDR3 coding DNA: TGTGCCAGCAGCGTCGACAGGGGGCCCTACGAGCAGTACTTC.

The chain combines TRBV11-3 with TRBJ2-2; tentatively, D is TRBD2 (6 bases). The CDR3 extends over 16 amino acids. V was clipped by 5 bases and J by 6 bases, with 19 bases between them. Germline V gene lookup returns CDR1 SGHNT and CDR2 YENEEA. CDR3 coding DNA: TGTGCCAGCAGCACCCGGGCCAGGGAGGTGGCCGGGGAGCTGTTTTTT. Protein product: CASSTRAREVAGELFF.

The chain uses TRBV29-1 and TRBJ2-2, with D possibly being TRBD1 (6 bases). The CDR3 is 17 residues long. V dropped 4 bases and J dropped 2 bases, with 20 bases sitting between them. The germline gives CDR1 SQVTM, CDR2 ANQGSEA. CDR3: CSVGGPVAGENTGELFF. The DNA of the CDR3 is TGCAGCGTTGGGGGGCCGGTGGCAGGAGAAAACACCGGGGAGCTGTTTTTT.

This clone was counted only a few times. V usage is TRBV21-1 and J usage is TRBJ2-5; TRBD1 reflects the table's D call only, with no check against the DNA. TRBV21-1 constitutes a pseudogene. The CDR3 extends over 15 amino acids. The CDR3 region has the DNA TGTGCCAGCAGCAAAGGGCCAACAGGGGACGAGACCCAGTACTTC. Translated, it gives CASSKGPTGDETQYF.

This clone has more than one count but fewer than ten. This rearrangement joins TRBV4-1 to TRBJ2-2; TRBD1 aligns across 12 bases. V lost 6 bases to trimming and J lost 5 bases; unmatched junction nucleotides: 7. The CDR3 consists of 16 residues. Germline V gene lookup returns CDR1 MGHRA and CDR2 YSYEKL. The CDR3 DNA reads as TGCGCCAGCAGTCGGGGACAGGGGGCGTGGACCGGGGAGCTGTTTTTT. Protein product: CASSRGQGAWTGELFF.

This chain uses TRBV10-3 with TRBJ2-3; D might be TRBD1 (6 bases). The CDR3 length is 14 residues. The V gene's germline CDR1 is ENHRY and CDR2 SYGVKD. Between the trimmed V and J ends, which lost 7 bases and 1 base, there was a span of 12 bases. The CDR3 nucleotides read TGTGCCATCAATAATGAGGGGGGCACAGATACGCAGTATTTT. This sequence encodes CAINNEGGTDTQYF.

This clone was counted once. The V gene is TRBV5-6, the J gene TRBJ1-4, with 7 bases matching TRBD1. The germline V gene encodes CDR1 SGHDT and CDR2 YYEEEE. Trimming removed 3 bases from V and 0 bases from J; junction bases left unmatched: 2. This CDR3 contains 15 residues. The CDR3 region has the DNA TGTGCCAGCAGCTCCGGGACAGCAACTAATGAAAAACTGTTTTTT. Translation gives CASSSGTATNEKLFF.

The DNA of the CDR3 is TGTGCCAGCAGCCAGACAGGGCACACTGAAGCTTTCTTT. Protein: CASSQTGHTEAFF. V usage is TRBV11-3 and J usage is TRBJ1-1, with 7 bases that match TRBD1. Per the germline V gene, CDR1 is SGHNT and CDR2 is YENEEA. J was trimmed by 3 bases and V by 5 bases; bases with no gene match: 3. CDR3 length: 13 residues.

The rearrangement links TRBV13 to TRBJ1-1, with D maybe TRBD1 (5 bases). Trimming pared 4 bases from V and 1 base from J, leaving 16 bases between. Germline CDR1 PRHDT, CDR2 FYEKMQ (reference sequence). The CDR3 totals 16 residues. This chain's CDR3 is CASSSYRLQGNTEAFF. The CDR3 DNA follows: TGTGCCAGCAGCTCCTATCGACTTCAGGGGAACACTGAAGCTTTCTTT.

This clone was counted a single time. This chain uses TRBV6-5 with TRBJ1-4, with TRBD1 as a possible D gene (5 bases). CDR3 size: 14 residues. CDR1 and CDR2 from the germline V gene are MNHEY and SVGAGI. Trimming left V 4 bases short and J 5 bases short, with 11 bases between. The CDR3 sequence is CASSLGGTNEKLFF. In DNA, the CDR3 is TGTGCCAGCAGTTTGGGGGGTACCAATGAAAAACTGTTTTTT.

This clone was counted a single time. V usage is TRBV4-3 and J usage is TRBJ2-6, with D perhaps matching TRBD1 (6 bases). The CDR3 spans 16 residues. V lost 1 base, J lost 2 bases, and 9 bases lay in between. Looked up from germline, CDR1 is LGHNA and CDR2 is YSLEER. The CDR3 loop is CASSQVQGPGANVLTF. In nucleotides, the CDR3 is TGCGCCAGCAGCCAAGTACAGGGACCTGGGGCCAACGTCCTGACTTTC.

The chain has TRBV19 and TRBJ2-1; 7 bases map to TRBD2. In germline, CDR1 is LNHDA, CDR2 SQIVND (reference sequence). This CDR3 has 16 residues. The V gene end was trimmed by 1 base and the J gene end by 2 bases; junction bases not matched to a gene: 5. The DNA for the CDR3 is TGTGCCAGTAGTATAGGCGGGAGACTTACCTACAATGAGCAGTTCTTC. Translating gives CASSIGGRLTYNEQFF.

There are a few counts of this clone. The chain recombines TRBV11-3 with TRBJ1-4; D call uncertain. V lost 3 bases to trimming and J lost 3 bases, with 11 bases between them. Germline CDR1 is SGHNT and CDR2 is YENEEA. This CDR3 spans 15 amino acids. The CDR3 is CASSLRRPSNEKLFF. DNA of the CDR3: TGTGCCAGCAGCTTGAGGAGACCCTCTAATGAAAAACTGTTTTTT. Complete variable domain (other parts from reference TRBV11-3 and TRBJ1-4): EAGVVQSPRYKIIEKKQPVAFWCNPISGHNTLYWYLQNLGQGPELLIRYENEEAVDDSQLPKDRFSAERLKGVDSTLKIQPAELGDSAVYLCASSLRRPSNEKLFFGSGTQLSVL.

The chain combines TRBV28 with TRBJ1-3; perhaps TRBD1 as D (6 bases). Germline CDR1 is MDHEN and CDR2 is SYDVKM. CDR3 size: 13 residues. Trimming shortened V by 6 bases and J by 1 base, and 7 bases separated the two germline ends. The CDR3 sequence is CASSRGSGNTIYF. DNA of the CDR3: TGTGCCAGCAGCAGGGGTTCTGGAAACACCATATATTTT.

V and J are TRBV5-4 and TRBJ1-2; TRBD1 agrees at 7 bases. The junction had 8 bases not matched to a gene; V was cut back by 4 bases and J by 8 bases. Germline V gives CDR1 SGHNT, CDR2 YYREEE (reference sequence). There are 13 residues in the CDR3. CDR3 loop: CASSMTGWSGYTF. CDR3 in DNA: TGTGCCAGCAGCATGACAGGGTGGAGCGGCTACACCTTC.

The V gene is TRBV18, the J gene TRBJ2-1; D is perhaps TRBD1 (6 bases). The germline gives CDR1 KGHSH, CDR2 LQKENI. The CDR3 loop spans 14 amino acids. Trimming shortened V by 3 bases and J by 6 bases, and 12 bases separated the two germline ends. The CDR3 sequence is CASSPVSGVNEQFF. CDR3 nucleotides: TGTGCCAGCTCACCGGTCTCAGGGGTCAATGAGCAGTTCTTC.

V usage is TRBV11-3 and J usage is TRBJ2-7; 7 nucleotides line up with TRBD1. V lost 1 base and J lost 1; bases outside the gene matches: 1. The CDR3 sequence is 14 residues long. CDR1 is SGHNT, CDR2 YENEEA, per germline. The CDR3 nucleotides are TGTGCCAGCAGCTTAGGGACAGGTTCCTACGAGCAGTACTTC. Translated, it gives CASSLGTGSYEQYF.